The rows below give T cell receptor beta chains drawn from one sample of a study of shared clonotypes between healthy human individuals. The assay was immunoSEQ multiplex PCR, and TCRdb's table has in-frame clones only and misses some. The sample contains approximately 340,000 clones, around 79% of which appear only once. Sequencing was done on a sample of memory CD4+ T cells sorted from blood. The receptors were gathered from a man aged 30 to 39 in good health. Both conserved end residues are part of each CDR3. D genes are given only for firm matches. Clone size, where shown, is once, few, many, or a class for clones that have expanded.

j_call d_call v_call clone_size cdr3_aa cdr3_nt
TRBJ2-7 TRBD2 TRBV7-8 . CASSFSGRAGEQYF TGTGCCAGCAGCTTTAGCGGGAGGGCCGGCGAGCAGTACTTC
TRBJ2-1 TRBD2 TRBV7-2 . CASSLRGTSYVNEQFF TGTGCCAGCAGCTTACGGGGGACTAGTTATGTCAATGAGCAGTTCTTC
TRBJ2-7 TRBD2 TRBV2 . CASSYPGLAYEQYF TGTGCCAGCAGCTATCCGGGACTAGCTTACGAGCAGTACTTC
TRBJ2-1 TRBD1 TRBV5-4 . CASSQQGVDEQFF TGTGCCAGCAGCCAACAGGGGGTCGATGAGCAGTTCTTC
TRBJ2-3 . TRBV6-6 . CASTSEPLDTQYF TGTGCCAGCACCTCCGAACCTTTAGATACGCAGTATTTT
TRBJ2-1 . TRBV5-4 . CASSLGTTRVQGNEQFF TGTGCCAGCAGCTTGGGAACTACTAGGGTTCAGGGCAATGAGCAGTTCTTC
TRBJ1-1 . TRBV6-5 once CASSYGTNTEAFF TGTGCCAGCAGTTACGGCACCAACACTGAAGCTTTCTTT
TRBJ2-7 . TRBV25-1 . CASADLRYEQYF TGTGCCAGCGCGGACCTCCGCTACGAGCAGTACTTC
TRBJ2-3 . TRBV11-3 . CASSEGGGFPDTQYF TGTGCCAGCAGCGAAGGGGGGGGATTTCCAGATACGCAGTATTTT
TRBJ2-7 . TRBV4-3 . CASSVWRGTYEQYF TGCGCCAGCAGCGTTTGGCGAGGGACCTACGAGCAGTACTTC
TRBJ1-5 . TRBV10-2 few CATNQGGGSNQPQHF TGCGCCACCAACCAAGGGGGGGGAAGCAATCAGCCCCAGCATTTT
TRBJ1-1 . TRBV7-2 . CASSLEGLNTEAFF TGTGCCAGCAGCTTAGAGGGGTTGAACACTGAAGCTTTCTTT
TRBJ2-1 TRBD2 TRBV27 . CASSLGGRAPGEQFF TGTGCCAGCAGTTTAGGCGGGAGGGCGCCCGGTGAGCAGTTCTTC
TRBJ1-1 . TRBV18 . CASSVNANTEAFF TGTGCCAGCTCGGTGAACGCGAACACTGAAGCTTTCTTT
TRBJ1-5 . TRBV28 few CASSFNNQPQHF TGTGCCAGCAGTTTCAATAATCAGCCCCAGCATTTT
TRBJ2-2 TRBD1 TRBV11-3 . CASSSGDSGGELFF TGTGCCAGCAGCTCCGGGGACAGCGGCGGGGAGCTGTTTTTT
TRBJ2-1 TRBD2 TRBV2 . CASSESSRLAGGGEQFF TGTGCCAGCAGTGAATCCTCCCGACTAGCGGGAGGGGGGGAGCAGTTCTTC
TRBJ1-1 . TRBV2 . CASAGTTNTEAFF TGTGCCAGCGCTGGGACAACAAACACTGAAGCTTTCTTT
TRBJ2-1 TRBD2 TRBV11-3 . CASSLGGLAGGLDEQFF TGTGCCAGCAGCTTGGGGGGACTAGCGGGAGGTCTCGATGAGCAGTTCTTC
TRBJ2-7 . TRBV18 . CASSKQYGTANPGEQYF TGTGCCAGCTCTAAGCAATACGGGACTGCCAACCCCGGGGAGCAGTACTTC
TRBJ2-7 TRBD2 TRBV6-5 . CASSPISGTSGEQYF TGTGCCAGCAGTCCAATAAGCGGGACCTCGGGCGAGCAGTACTTC
TRBJ2-6 . TRBV7-3 . CASSGTGANVLTF TGTGCCAGCAGCGGTACTGGGGCCAACGTCCTGACTTTC
TRBJ2-7 TRBD2 TRBV5-1 . CASSFGTSLFSYEQYF TGCGCCAGCAGCTTCGGGACTAGCCTATTCTCCTACGAGCAGTACTTC
TRBJ2-7 . TRBV5-4 . CASSGLNEQYF TGTGCCAGCAGCGGACTGAACGAGCAGTACTTC
TRBJ1-3 . TRBV5-5 once CASSRDPQADTIYF TGTGCCAGCAGCCGCGACCCCCAGGCGGACACCATATATTTT
TRBJ2-1 TRBD2 TRBV10-3 . CAISESVGLVYNEQFF TGTGCCATCAGTGAGTCTGTAGGACTAGTATACAATGAGCAGTTCTTC
TRBJ2-1 TRBD1 TRBV4-3 . CASSPTEGGFYNEQFF TGCGCCAGCAGCCCGACCGAAGGGGGCTTCTACAATGAGCAGTTCTTC
TRBJ2-7 . TRBV28 . CASRSPAQLGEQYF TGTGCCAGCAGGTCGCCCGCCCAGCTTGGCGAGCAGTACTTC